These 16 T cell receptor beta chains were sequenced from one sample in a study of CD8+ T cells in alopecia areata. Reverse transcription of extracted RNA yielded cDNA, which provided the sequencing template. The method was immunoSEQ multiplex PCR; TCRdb's version includes in-frame clones alone and lacks a portion of them. The profile shows some 180,000 clones, approximately 53% of them singletons. Treatment noted: oral pan-JAK inhibitor, 5-10 mg twice daily. The sequencing used CD8+ T cells sorted from blood, collected at week 24, from a patient treated with tofacitinib. All receptors derive from a human donor with alopecia areata.

This chain uses TRBV5-1 with TRBJ1-2, with D tentatively TRBD1 (5 bases). The V gene's germline CDR1 is SGHRS and CDR2 YFSETQ. The CDR3 length is 14 residues. The V gene lost 4 bases and the J gene lost 2 bases, with 12 bases spanning the gap. The DNA of the CDR3 is TGCGCCAGCAGCCAAGACAGAAACAACTATGGCTACACCTTC. This encodes CASSQDRNNYGYTF.

V gene TRBV7-9 combines with J gene TRBJ1-4; a possible D gene is TRBD1 (6 bases). Trimming pared 1 base from V and 0 bases from J, leaving 9 bases between. CDR3 length equals 16 residues. Germline CDR1 and CDR2: SEHNR and FQNEAQ (reference sequence). CDR3 protein: CASSLETGSTNEKLFF. Written as DNA, the CDR3 is TGTGCCAGCAGCTTAGAAACAGGGTCAACTAATGAAAAACTGTTTTTT.

V and J are TRBV13 and TRBJ2-7; 7 bases match TRBD1. CDR3 length equals 14 residues. The germline CDR1 and CDR2 sequences are PRHDT and FYEKMQ (reference sequence). V trimming: 5 bases; J trimming: 5 bases; junction bases outside the gene matches: 9. For the CDR3, the DNA is TGTGCCAGCAGCCCCCGGGACAGTTCCCACGAGCAGTACTTC. Its translation is CASSPRDSSHEQYF.

The V call is TRBV19, the J call TRBJ1-2; 8 bases are shared with TRBD1. V dropped 5 bases and J dropped 6; count of bases not matched to a gene: 5. This CDR3 contains 13 residues. The germline CDR1 and CDR2 sequences are LNHDA and SQIVND (reference sequence). This CDR3 reads CASSVGTGDGYTF. The CDR3 coding sequence is TGTGCCAGTAGTGTCGGGACAGGAGATGGCTACACCTTC.

V usage is TRBV25-1 and J usage is TRBJ2-7; D call uncertain. V lost 8 bases to trimming and J lost 4 bases, with 9 bases between them. Germline V lookup: CDR1 MGHDK, CDR2 SYGVNS. There are 11 residues in the CDR3. CDR3 region: CASETRYEQYF. The DNA of the CDR3 is TGTGCCAGCGAGACAAGATACGAGCAGTACTTC.

The chain combines TRBV15 with TRBJ2-2, with D perhaps TRBD1 or TRBD2 (6 bases each). The germline gives CDR1 LNHNV, CDR2 YYDKDF (reference sequence). CDR3 length: 16 amino acids. V lost 5 bases, J lost 7 bases, and 20 bases lay in between. The CDR3, as DNA: TGTGCCACCAGCCAGGGGTCGGGGGTGGATGGCGGGGAGCTGTTTTTT. It encodes CATSQGSGVDGGELFF.

The genes are TRBV29-1 and TRBJ1-2, with 9 bases aligning to TRBD1. Germline CDR1 reads SQVTM; CDR2 reads ANQGSEA. The trim removed 6 bases at V and 8 bases at J, leaving 4 bases unmatched. This CDR3 spans 11 amino acids. The CDR3, as DNA: TGCAGCGTCTCAGGGACAGGGGGCTACACCTTC. Amino acids: CSVSGTGGYTF.

The table lists this clone with a few counts. The CDR3 is CASSTGGGSPLHF. CDR3 in DNA: TGCGCCAGCAGCACTGGGGGGGGCTCACCCCTCCACTTT. V usage is TRBV4-1 and J usage is TRBJ1-6; the D gene is possibly TRBD1 (6 bases). This CDR3 is 13 amino acids long. Between the trimmed V and J ends, which lost 5 bases and 10 bases, there was a span of 12 bases. CDR1 is MGHRA, CDR2 YSYEKL, per germline.

This chain joins TRBV4-3 and TRBJ2-3; the match to TRBD1 covers 9 bases. This CDR3 region has 17 residues. V trimming: 1 base; J trimming: 4 bases; junction bases outside the gene matches: 9. Germline loops: CDR1 LGHNA, CDR2 YSLEER. CDR3 DNA sequence: TGCGCCAGCAGCCAAGCCGACGGGACAGGGTGGGCAGATACGCAGTATTTT. Encoded protein: CASSQADGTGWADTQYF.

The chain carries TRBV15 and TRBJ1-2; 7 bases agree with TRBD1. The germline V gene has CDR1 LNHNV and CDR2 YYDKDF (reference sequence). The length of the CDR3 is 13 residues. V lost 3 bases to trimming and J lost 3 bases; unmatched junction nucleotides: 1. The CDR3 protein is CATSSDRDYGYTF. The CDR3 DNA follows: TGTGCCACCAGCAGCGACAGGGACTATGGCTACACCTTC. The full variable domain, completed using reference TRBV15 and TRBJ1-2, is DAMVIQNPRYQVTQFGKPVTLSCSQTLNHNVMYWYQQKSSQAPKLLFHYYDKDFNNEADTPDNFQSRRPNTSFCFLDIRSPGLGDTAMYLCATSSDRDYGYTFGSGTRLTVV.

This clone was counted a few times. The rearrangement uses TRBV29-1 and TRBJ1-2, with TRBD1 matching 7 bases. The CDR3 sequence is 14 residues long. From germline, CDR1 is SQVTM and CDR2 ANQGSEA. J gave up 4 bases and V 2 bases, and 7 bases lay outside the gene matches. As DNA, the CDR3 is TGCAGCGTTGAACCAGCGGCAGGGGGCTATGGCTACACCTTC. This codes for CSVEPAAGGYGYTF.

CDR3 in amino acids: CASSYVWSGELFF. The CDR3 DNA reads as TGTGCCAGCAGTTACGTCTGGTCCGGGGAGCTGTTTTTT. This chain joins TRBV6-6 and TRBJ2-2, with D uncertain. Per the germline V gene, CDR1 is MNHNY and CDR2 is SVGAGI (reference sequence). The CDR3 spans 13 residues. Trimming removed 2 bases from V and 6 bases from J, with 7 bases in between.

J is TRBJ1-1 and V is TRBV9, with a weak D call TRBD1 (5 bases). Germline-derived CDR1 and CDR2 are SGDLS and YYNGEE. The CDR3 is 15 amino acids. The ends were cut back, 3 bases at V and 1 base at J, with 13 bases in the middle. The CDR3 region has the DNA TGTGCCAGCAGCGCCTACCAAACAGGGAACACTGAAGCTTTCTTT. Translation gives CASSAYQTGNTEAFF.

A remark on this clone: Other DNA sequences in this sample translate to the same CDR3. The chain combines TRBV6-5 with TRBJ1-6, with D possibly TRBD1 on 5 matching bases. This CDR3 is 13 amino acids long. Trimming removed 2 bases at V and 7 bases at J, with 6 bases between. Germline V gene data show CDR1 as MNHEY and CDR2 as SVGAGI. Here the CDR3 reads CASSYRGNSPLHF. CDR3 coding DNA: TGTGCCAGCAGTTACAGGGGAAATTCACCCCTCCACTTT.

This chain uses TRBV5-6 with TRBJ2-1; D uncertain. The CDR3 is made up of 12 amino acids. Looked up from germline, CDR1 is SGHDT and CDR2 is YYEEEE. The V end lost 1 base, the J end lost 5 bases, and 4 bases lay between the germline ends. The CDR3 coding sequence is TGTGCCAGCAGCTTGTCGAACAATGAGCAGTTCTTC. This encodes CASSLSNNEQFF.

The chain recombines TRBV5-6 with TRBJ2-7; 8 bases are shared with TRBD1. This CDR3 is built from 14 residues. Germline CDR1 and CDR2: SGHDT and YYEEEE. The trim removed 4 bases at V and 2 bases at J, leaving 5 bases unmatched. Here the CDR3 DNA reads TGTGCCAGCAGCACCGGGACAGGACCCTACGAGCAGTACTTC. It is translated as CASSTGTGPYEQYF.